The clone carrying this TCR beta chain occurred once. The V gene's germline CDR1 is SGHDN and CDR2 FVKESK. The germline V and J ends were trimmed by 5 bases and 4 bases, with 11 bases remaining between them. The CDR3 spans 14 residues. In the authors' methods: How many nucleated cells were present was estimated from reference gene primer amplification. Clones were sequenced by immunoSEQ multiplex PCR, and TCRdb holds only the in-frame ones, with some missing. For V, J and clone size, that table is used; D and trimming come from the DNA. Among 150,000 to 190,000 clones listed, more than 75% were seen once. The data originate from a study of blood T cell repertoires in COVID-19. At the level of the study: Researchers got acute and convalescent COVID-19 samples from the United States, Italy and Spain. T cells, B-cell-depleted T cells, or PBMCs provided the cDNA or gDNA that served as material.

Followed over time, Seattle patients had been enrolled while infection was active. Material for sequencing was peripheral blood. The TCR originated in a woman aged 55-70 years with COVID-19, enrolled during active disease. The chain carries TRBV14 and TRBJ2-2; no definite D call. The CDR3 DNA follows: TGTGCCAGCAGCATTAACATTCGCACCGGGGAGCTGTTTTTT. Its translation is CASSINIRTGELFF. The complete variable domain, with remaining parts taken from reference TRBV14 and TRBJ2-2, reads EAGVTQFPSHSVIEKGQTVTLRCDPISGHDNLYWYRRVMGKEIKFLLHFVKESKQDESGMPNNRFLAERTGGTYSTLKVQPAELEDSGVYFCASSINIRTGELFFGEGSRLTVL.